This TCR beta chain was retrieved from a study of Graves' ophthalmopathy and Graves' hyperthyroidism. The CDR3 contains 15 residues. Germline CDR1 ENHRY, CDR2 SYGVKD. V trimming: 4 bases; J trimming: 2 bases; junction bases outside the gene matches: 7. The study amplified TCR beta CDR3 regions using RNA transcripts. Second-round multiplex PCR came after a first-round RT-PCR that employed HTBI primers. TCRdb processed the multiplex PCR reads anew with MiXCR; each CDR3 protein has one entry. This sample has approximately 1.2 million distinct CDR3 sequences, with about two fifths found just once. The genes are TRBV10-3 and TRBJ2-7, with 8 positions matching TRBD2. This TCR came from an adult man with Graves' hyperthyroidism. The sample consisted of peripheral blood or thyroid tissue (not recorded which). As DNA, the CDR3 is TGTGCCATCAGTGCCCCTGCGGGAGGCCCCTACGAGCAGTACTTC. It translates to CAISAPAGGPYEQYF.